The clone carrying this TCR beta chain appeared once. Assay used: immunoSEQ multiplex PCR; TCRdb lists only in-frame clones, some missing. The table shows approximately 300,000 clones, with roughly 83% occurring only once. This entry comes from a study of blood T cell repertoires in COVID-19. Study overall: Acute and convalescent COVID-19 specimens originated in the United States, Italy and Spain.

This CDR3 contains 16 residues. V lost 5 bases, J lost 6 bases, and 20 bases lay in between. In germline, CDR1 is SGHAT, CDR2 FQNNGV. Sequencing was performed on peripheral blood. This rearrangement joins TRBV11-2 to TRBJ2-1; possible D gene TRBD1, 5 bases. The TCR was taken from a woman aged 45-59 years with acute or convalescent COVID-19. This chain's CDR3 is CASSPPQGYVSNEQFF. CDR3 DNA sequence: TGTGCCAGCAGCCCCCCGCAGGGATATGTTAGCAATGAGCAGTTCTTC.